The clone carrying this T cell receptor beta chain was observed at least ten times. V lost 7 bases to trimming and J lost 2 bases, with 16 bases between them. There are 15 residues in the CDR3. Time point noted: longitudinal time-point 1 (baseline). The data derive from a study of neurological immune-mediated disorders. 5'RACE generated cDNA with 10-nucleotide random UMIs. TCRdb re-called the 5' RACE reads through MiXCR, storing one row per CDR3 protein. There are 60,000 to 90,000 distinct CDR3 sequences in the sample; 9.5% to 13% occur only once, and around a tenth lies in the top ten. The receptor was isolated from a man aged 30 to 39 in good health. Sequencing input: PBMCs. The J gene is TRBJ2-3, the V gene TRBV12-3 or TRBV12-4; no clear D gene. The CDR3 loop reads CASTHSDRITDTQYF. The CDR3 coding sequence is TGTGCCAGCACCCACTCGGACCGAATCACAGATACGCAGTATTTT.